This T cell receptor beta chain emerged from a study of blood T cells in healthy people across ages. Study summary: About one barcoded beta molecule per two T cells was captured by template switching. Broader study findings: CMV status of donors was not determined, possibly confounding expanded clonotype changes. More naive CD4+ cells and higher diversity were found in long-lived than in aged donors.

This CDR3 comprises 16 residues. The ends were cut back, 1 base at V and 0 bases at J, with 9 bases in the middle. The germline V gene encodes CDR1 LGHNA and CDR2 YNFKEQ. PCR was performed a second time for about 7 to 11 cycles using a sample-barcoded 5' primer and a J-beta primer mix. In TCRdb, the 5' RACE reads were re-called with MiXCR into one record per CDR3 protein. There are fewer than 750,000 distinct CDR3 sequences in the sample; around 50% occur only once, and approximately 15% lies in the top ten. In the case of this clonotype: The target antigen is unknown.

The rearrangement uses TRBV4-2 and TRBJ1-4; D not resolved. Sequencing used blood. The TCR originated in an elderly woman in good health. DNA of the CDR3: TGTGCCAGCAGCCAAGGGGAGTATGCAACTAATGAAAAACTGTTTTTT. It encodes CASSQGEYATNEKLFF.